The entry below gives a single T cell receptor beta chain sequence along with its context. This clonotype has at least ten counts. The antigen it recognizes is unknown. No much larger clone exists at a distance of one base, and base qualities are not known. Sequences MNHNS (CDR1) and SASEGT (CDR2) are obtained from the germline V gene. At the junction V is shortened by 1 base and J by 2 bases, with 12 bases in between. The CDR3 sequence holds 15 residues, the cysteine and phenylalanine included. This entry keeps only the CDR3 DNA: 45 bases, framed from base 1. The source of the sample is a study of T cells in Graves' hyperthyroidism and ophthalmopathy (dated by TCRdb to between 2017 and 2020). A note on the overall study: Peripheral blood samples were taken at initial diagnosis, before any treatment was given. The paper reports TCR Vbeta CDR3 sequencing of fewer than 150 peripheral blood samples: around 45 ophthalmopathy, over 70 hyperthyroidism and approximately 17 progressor patients. Prospective prediction of ophthalmopathy was tested in an independent validation cohort of approximately 19 hyperthyroidism patients and 17 patients who later progressed to ophthalmopathy. TCR V-J signatures able to tell the groups apart were searched for in a discovery cohort of 90 to 100 patients, of whom roughly 42 had Graves' ophthalmopathy and around 57 had stable Graves' hyperthyroidism. The study also compared thyroid tissue and blood T-cell repertoires from roughly six Graves' hyperthyroidism patients. The 100 discovery patients were randomly split 7:3 into training and test sets. Once sampling was done, hyperthyroidism patients were given methimazole at a starting dose of 30 mg daily, whereas ophthalmopathy patients were given high-dose intravenous methylprednisolone. General findings and caveats noted by the study authors: Most expanded thyroid clonotypes (frequency above 0.001) were also found in blood, which suggests that blood repertoires may mirror thyroid immune responses. Sample size was not statistically predetermined, and blinding of investigators to group allocation was not performed. In cross-validation, a model built on a 13 V-J signature told ophthalmopathy apart from stable hyperthyroidism with approximately 91% sensitivity and roughly 81% specificity, and in testing the same model reached 80%/75%. In validation, the model predicted progression to ophthalmopathy with 55% to 71% sensitivity and 72% to 85% specificity, a median of about 6.7 months before onset.

The TCR beta CDR3 regions were amplified from the RNA transcripts. The first round of RT-PCR for the TCR CDR3 was performed with the HTBI primer set and the Qiagen OneStep RT-PCR kit. Libraries were constructed in a second round of multiplex PCR, after which size selection and purification were performed. Libraries were sequenced paired-end with 100 bp reads on an Illumina HiSeq2000. The authors' pipeline ran thus. SOAPnuke was used to process the raw data, removing reads that contained adapters or uncalled bases, had a mean Phred below 15, or lacked an exact match to the constant primer or identifier. High-quality paired reads were merged using COPE v1.2.5, and each unique nucleotide sequence was defined as a clonotype. MiTCR v1.1 was used to align clonotypes to the IMGT TRBV, TRBD and TRBJ reference segments. Analysis was restricted to V-J combinations with a frequency above 0.0001, which covered about 99% of repertoires. The TCS score was defined as the ratio of F50 (clonal expansion) to E x V (chaos), calculated using BLOSUM62-based TCRdist between CDR3 peptides within each V-J. Welch's t-statistics and random forest reduced roughly 500 V-J features to 10 to 15, which were used in a naive Bayes classifier (R e1071). TCRdb's own reprocessing of the public reads used fastp at Q25 and MiXCR and kept productive beta chains. Merged by CDR3 protein, the rows form single entries marked with the most common genes and DNA. These V and J calls derive from TCRdb rather than the authors' analysis. This sample has fewer than 450,000 distinct CDR3 sequences in its table, and around an eighth of those were observed once. The ten most abundant clones make up approximately 27% of the sample.

Ophthalmopathy patients had moderately to severely active disease, with a Clinical Activity Score of 3 or more, a NOSPECS grade of 4 or more, and a disease duration of less than 3 months. The study excluded patients with uncontrolled infections, other autoimmune diseases, pregnancy or lactation. Diagnoses relied on clinical symptoms, serum thyroxine and TRAb, thyroid ultrasound and orbital computed tomography. Ficoll-Paque density gradient centrifugation was used to isolate PBMCs from 9.5 to 10 ml of fresh peripheral blood. Trizol reagent was used to extract total RNA, and RNA quality was then checked on an Agilent 2100 Bioanalyzer.

The specimen was blood. This TCR derives from a man aged 50-60 years with Graves' ophthalmopathy. The rearranged chain carries TRBV6-1 and TRBJ2-7; TRBD2 is perhaps the D gene, given 6 matching bases. CDR3 region: CASSEGTSSTYEQYF. The DNA sequence reads TGTGCCAGCAGTGAAGGTACTAGCAGCACCTACGAGCAGTACTTC.